The 6 T cell receptor beta chains reported below all come from one sample, sequenced in a study of control samples from healthy donors and cancer patients. The method was immunoSEQ multiplex PCR; TCRdb's version includes in-frame clones alone and lacks a portion of them. The sample has 60,000 to 80,000 clones, over 75% seen once. The sequencing sample was made of blood. The receptors stem from a woman between 45 and 60 years old in good health.

This rearrangement joins TRBV30 to TRBJ1-6, with D hard to call. Germline values: CDR1 GTSNPN, CDR2 SVGIG (reference sequence). The CDR3 is made up of 11 amino acids. Trimming left V 1 base short and J 14 bases short, with 9 bases between. The CDR3 coding sequence is TGTGCCTGGAGTGCCACATTCACCCTCCACTTT. As protein: CAWSATFTLHF.

The V and J genes are TRBV25-1 and TRBJ1-6; 10 positions match TRBD1. Germline CDR1 MGHDK, CDR2 SYGVNS. CDR3 length: 15 residues. Unmatched junction bases numbered 2, after V lost 0 bases and J lost 9 bases. CDR3 nucleotide sequence: TGTGCCAGCAGTGAATACGGGGACAGGGGTTCACCCCTCCACTTT. This sequence encodes CASSEYGDRGSPLHF.

V is TRBV7-9 and J is TRBJ2-5; D remains ambiguous. CDR3 length: 12 amino acids. Germline V gene lookup returns CDR1 SEHNR and CDR2 FQNEAQ (reference sequence). The V and J ends lost 8 bases and 3 bases respectively, with 10 bases between them. The CDR3 DNA reads TGTGCCAGCCAAGGCCGGAAAGAGACCCAGTACTTC. This sequence encodes CASQGRKETQYF.

The rearrangement links TRBV28 to TRBJ2-5; D gene ambiguous. The CDR3 covers 15 residues. Looked up from germline, CDR1 is MDHEN and CDR2 is SYDVKM. The V and J ends lost 2 bases and 5 bases respectively, with 15 bases between them. DNA of the CDR3: TGTGCCAGCAGTTTAGGGATCGGGCAGTTTGAGACCCAGTACTTC. Protein sequence: CASSLGIGQFETQYF.

The rearrangement uses TRBV5-1 and TRBJ2-3; 12 bases agree with TRBD2. The CDR3 spans 17 residues. The V gene end was trimmed by 3 bases and the J gene end by 4 bases; junction bases not matched to a gene: 9. Germline loops: CDR1 SGHRS, CDR2 YFSETQ. The CDR3: CASSSPSSGRAPDTQYF. The CDR3 DNA sequence: TGCGCCAGCAGCTCCCCTTCTAGCGGGAGGGCCCCAGATACGCAGTATTTT.

V is TRBV9 and J is TRBJ1-1; 8 positions agree with TRBD1. CDR1 is SGDLS, CDR2 YYNGEE, per germline. The V segment lost 4 bases and the J segment 5 bases; nucleotides outside the gene matches: 4. CDR3 size: 13 residues. CDR3 sequence reads: CASSRQGNTEAFF. The CDR3 nucleotides read TGTGCCAGCAGCCGACAGGGGAATACTGAAGCTTTCTTT.